This is a list of T cell receptor beta chains from one sample in a study of tumor-infiltrating lymphocytes in primary liver carcinoma. TCRdb independently ran MiXCR on the multiplex PCR reads; one entry per CDR3 protein. The sample comprises 90,000 to 150,000 distinct CDR3 sequences, approximately 70% of which are singletons, and roughly 9% rests with the top ten. The material sequenced was liver tumor tissue from sampling region 1. These receptors came from an older woman with primary liver carcinoma and hepatitis B virus infection. The CDR3 runs from the conserved cysteine through the conserved F or W. Each record gives: D gene, clone size, V gene, J gene, CDR3 protein, CDR3 DNA. The D gene is left open where the match is weak. Size tells how often a clone was seen (once, few, many) or the class of an expanded clone, and some rows leave it out.

>NA|many|TRBV29-1|TRBJ2-3
CSAGITSTDTQYF
TGCAGCGCCGGAATCACGAGCACAGATACGCAGTATTTT
>NA|NA|TRBV28|TRBJ1-4
CASSPAGGVVEKPFF
TGTGCCAGCAGTCCCGCCGGCGGCGTGGTTGAAAAACCGTTTTTT
>TRBD1|NA|TRBV5-1|TRBJ2-2
CASSLGDSPTTGELFF
TGCGCCAGCAGCTTGGGGGACAGTCCGACCACCGGGGAGCTGTTTTTT
>TRBD2|many|TRBV6-1|TRBJ2-1
CASSGLAETNEQFF
TGTGCCAGCAGCGGACTAGCGGAGACCAATGAGCAGTTCTTC
>TRBD1|NA|TRBV2|TRBJ2-7
CASIISGQGTYEQYF
TGTGCCAGCATCATATCGGGACAGGGGACCTACGAGCAGTACTTC
>TRBD1|many|TRBV10-3|TRBJ2-5
CAISSTGETQYF
TGTGCCATCAGTTCGACAGGGGAGACCCAGTACTTC
>TRBD1|few|TRBV5-4|TRBJ1-2
CASSWDRANYGYTF
TGTGCCAGCAGCTGGGACAGGGCTAACTATGGCTACACCTTC
>TRBD2|NA|TRBV14|TRBJ2-7
CTSSHPIGLAGGFSYEQHF
TGTACCAGCAGCCACCCGATAGGACTAGCGGGAGGATTCTCCTACGAGCAGCACTTC
>TRBD2|NA|TRBV6-5|TRBJ2-3
CASNLRAGGKDTQYF
TGTGCCAGCAATCTCCGGGCGGGAGGGAAAGATACGCAGTACTTT
>TRBD2|NA|TRBV7-9|TRBJ2-1
CASSSGLAGDNEQFF
TGTGCCAGCAGCTCGGGACTAGCGGGTGACAATGAGCAGTTCTTC